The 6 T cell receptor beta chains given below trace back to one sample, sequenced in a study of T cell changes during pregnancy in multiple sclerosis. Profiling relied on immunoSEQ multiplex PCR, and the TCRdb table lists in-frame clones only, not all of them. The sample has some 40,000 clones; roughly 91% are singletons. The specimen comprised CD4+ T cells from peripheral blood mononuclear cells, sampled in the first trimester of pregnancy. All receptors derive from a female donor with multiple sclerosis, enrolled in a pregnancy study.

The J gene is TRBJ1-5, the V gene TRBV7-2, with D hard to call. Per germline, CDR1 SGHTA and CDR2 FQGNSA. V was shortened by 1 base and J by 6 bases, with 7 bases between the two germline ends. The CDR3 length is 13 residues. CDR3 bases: TGTGCCAGCAGCTTAGTCCGGGGTCAGCCCCAGCATTTT. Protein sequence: CASSLVRGQPQHF.

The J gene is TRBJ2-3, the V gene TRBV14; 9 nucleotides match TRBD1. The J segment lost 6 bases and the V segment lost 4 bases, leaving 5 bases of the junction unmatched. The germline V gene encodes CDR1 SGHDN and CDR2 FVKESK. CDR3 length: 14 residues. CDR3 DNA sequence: TGTGCCAGCAGCCTACAGGGGGCAAGTGATACGCAGTATTTT. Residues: CASSLQGASDTQYF.

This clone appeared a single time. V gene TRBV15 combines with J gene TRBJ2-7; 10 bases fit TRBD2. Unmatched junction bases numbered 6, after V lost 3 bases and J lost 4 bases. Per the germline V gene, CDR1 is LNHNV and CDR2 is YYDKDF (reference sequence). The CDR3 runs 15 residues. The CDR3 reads CATSRAGTSVYEQYF. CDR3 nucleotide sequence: TGTGCCACCAGCAGGGCCGGGACTAGCGTTTACGAGCAGTACTTC.

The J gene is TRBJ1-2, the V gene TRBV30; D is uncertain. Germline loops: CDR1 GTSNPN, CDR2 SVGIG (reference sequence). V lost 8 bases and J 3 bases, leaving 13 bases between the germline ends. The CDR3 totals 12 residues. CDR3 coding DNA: TGTGCCCTCGGACCGGGATACTATGGCTACACCTTC. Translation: CALGPGYYGYTF.

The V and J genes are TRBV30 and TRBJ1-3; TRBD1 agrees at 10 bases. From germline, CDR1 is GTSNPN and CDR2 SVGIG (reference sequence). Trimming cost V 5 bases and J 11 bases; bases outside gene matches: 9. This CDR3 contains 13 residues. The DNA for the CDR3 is TGTGCCTGGGCCCCCCGGGACAGGGGCCCCATATATTTT. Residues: CAWAPRDRGPIYF.

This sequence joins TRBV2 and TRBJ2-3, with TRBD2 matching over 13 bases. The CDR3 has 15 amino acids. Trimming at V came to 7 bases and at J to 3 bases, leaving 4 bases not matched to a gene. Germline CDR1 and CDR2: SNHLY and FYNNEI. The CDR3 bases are TGTGCCAGCACAAAGACTAGCGGGAGGACAGATACGCAGTATTTT. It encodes CASTKTSGRTDTQYF.